The T cell receptor beta chain under discussion was sequenced for a study of cytomegalovirus exposure and HLA in healthy donors. For the study at large: In a later analysis, it was reported that the 110 or so validation repertoires had been produced on the same platform as the 600 to 850 repertoires belonging to the first cohort.

Points from the study as a whole: The study flagged approximately 180 TCR beta chains as cytomegalovirus-associated.

Germline loops: CDR1 PRHDT, CDR2 FYEKMQ (reference sequence). V lost 4 bases and J lost 4; bases outside the gene matches: 5. The CDR3 consists of 15 residues. Comments on this clone: Its antigen is unidentified.

Measured with immunoSEQ multiplex PCR; TCRdb has only the in-frame clones, and not every one. The table lists 71,000 or so clones, approximately 94% of them singletons. The TCR sequence derives from a man younger than 35 in good health and CMV-seropositive. Sequences were obtained from PBMCs. The chain carries TRBV13 and TRBJ2-1, with 9 bases lining up with TRBD2. The CDR3 here is CASSSQRGAYNEQFF. CDR3 bases: TGTGCCAGCAGCTCACAGCGGGGGGCATACAATGAGCAGTTCTTC.